This T cell receptor (beta chain) was sequenced during a study of T-cell reconstitution after alpha-beta-depleted transplantation in children (dated by TCRdb to 2016 to 2018). About the investigation overall: Using TCR repertoire profiling, the study followed T-cell immune reconstitution in a quantitative way in children after TCRalphabeta/CD19-depleted allogeneic hematopoietic cell transplantation. Results and caveats for the whole study, not just this receptor: The apparently early recovery of alphabetaT-cell counts about two months after transplant reportedly depended on only several hundred rapidly expanded clones that came from non-depleted graft cells. Over the following months the frequencies of hyperexpanded clones went down, and after one year T-cell counts and TCRbeta diversity were mostly credited to newly produced T cells. In some patients, high TCRbeta diversity at day 60 was attributed to recipient T cells and intrathymic progenitors that had survived conditioning.

This clonotype was counted at least ten times. Its antigen specificity is not known. Base qualities were left out, and no much larger clone turns up one base away. The treatment or condition tag for this specimen amounts to: allogeneic hematopoietic cell transplantation with graft depleted of TCRalphabeta T cells and CD19 B cells. TCRalphabeta/CD19-depleted allogeneic hematopoietic cell grafts were given to the transplant recipients, all of whom were children. Libraries were prepared through PCR. Sequencer: Illumina HiSeq 2500. Molecular barcoding was employed in the preparation of TCR libraries, with unique molecular identifiers being used to normalize TCRbeta repertoire quantification. TCRdb cleaned the public reads at Q25 with fastp, built clones with MiXCR and kept in-frame beta chains. Every entry covers one CDR3 protein and lists the most common genes and DNA from its rows. For this sample the table gives around 140,000 distinct CDR3 sequences, of which 8.8% were detected only once. Clones ranked in the top ten supply over 15% of the sample.

From the germline V gene, CDR1 is MDHEN and CDR2 is SYDVKM. The CDR3 starts with the cysteine, ends with the phenylalanine, and has 13 residues. This entry keeps only the CDR3 DNA: 39 bases, framed from base 1. V drops 6 bases and J drops 5 bases, leaving 13 bases in between. The clonotype originates from a female patient younger than 10 who had a stem cell transplant for congenital amegakaryocytic thrombocytopenia, so the T cells may come from the graft donor. This specimen was PBMCs, mostly from graft donor cells, taken 180 days after TCRalphabeta/CD19-depleted stem cell transplant. The sequence links TRBV28 to TRBJ1-1, with no reliable assignment of the D segment. The encoded CDR3 is CASSRDERTEAFF. The nucleotide sequence is TGTGCCAGCAGCCGAGATGAAAGGACTGAAGCTTTCTTT.